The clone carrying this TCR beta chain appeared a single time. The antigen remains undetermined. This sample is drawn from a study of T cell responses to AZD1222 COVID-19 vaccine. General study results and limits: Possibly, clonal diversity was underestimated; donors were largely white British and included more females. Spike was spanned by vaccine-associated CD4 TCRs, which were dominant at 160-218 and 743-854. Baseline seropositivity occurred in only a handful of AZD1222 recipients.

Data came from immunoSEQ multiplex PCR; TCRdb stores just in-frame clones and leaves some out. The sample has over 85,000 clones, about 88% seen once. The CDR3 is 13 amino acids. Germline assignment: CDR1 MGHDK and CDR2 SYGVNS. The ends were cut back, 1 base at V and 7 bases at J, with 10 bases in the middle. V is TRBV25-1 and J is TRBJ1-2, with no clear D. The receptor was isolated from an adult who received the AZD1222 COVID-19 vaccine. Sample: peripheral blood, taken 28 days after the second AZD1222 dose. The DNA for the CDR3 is TGTGCCAGCAGTGAATTCGAAGGGATTGGCTACACCTTC. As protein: CASSEFEGIGYTF.